This entry is about one T cell receptor beta chain. Blood specimens came from baseline, cycle 4 day 1, and cycle 7 day 1. This entry is derived from a study of OX40 agonist ivuxolimab in advanced cancers. As for the study in general: Partial responses were achieved by three patients, one with hepatocellular carcinoma and two with cutaneous melanoma.

Some clones are missing from TCRdb's copy, which holds only in-frame ones; the method was immunoSEQ multiplex PCR. The sample includes tens of thousands of clones, over 75% of them seen just once. CDR1 is SGHRS and CDR2 is YFSETQ in the germline V gene. This CDR3 region has 16 residues. The V and J ends lost 4 bases and 3 bases respectively, with 20 bases between them. Sequences were derived from CD4+ or CD8+ T cells sorted from blood, sampled in a trial of the OX40 agonist ivuxolimab. V gene TRBV5-1 combines with J gene TRBJ2-7; D is perhaps TRBD1 (6 bases). The clonotype originates from an adult with an advanced solid tumor such as melanoma, head and neck, liver or kidney cancer. The CDR3 DNA follows: TGCGCCAGCAGCCGCAGAGCCCGGGACACCCTCTACGAGCAGTACTTC. This encodes CASSRRARDTLYEQYF.